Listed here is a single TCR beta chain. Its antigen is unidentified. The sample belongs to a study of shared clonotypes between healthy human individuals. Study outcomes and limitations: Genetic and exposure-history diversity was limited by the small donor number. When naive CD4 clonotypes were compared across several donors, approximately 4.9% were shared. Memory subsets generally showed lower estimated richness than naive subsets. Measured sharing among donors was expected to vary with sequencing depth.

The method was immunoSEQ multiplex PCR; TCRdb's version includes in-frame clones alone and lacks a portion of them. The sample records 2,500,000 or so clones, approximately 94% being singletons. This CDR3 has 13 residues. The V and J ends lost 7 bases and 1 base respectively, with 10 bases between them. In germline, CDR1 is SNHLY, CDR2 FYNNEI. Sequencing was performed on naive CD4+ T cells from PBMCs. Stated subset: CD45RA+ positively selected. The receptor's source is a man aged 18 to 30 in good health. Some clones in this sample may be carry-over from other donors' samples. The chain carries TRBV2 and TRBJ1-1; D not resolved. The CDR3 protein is CASTEASNTEAFF. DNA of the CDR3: TGTGCCAGCACAGAAGCTTCGAACACTGAAGCTTTCTTT.